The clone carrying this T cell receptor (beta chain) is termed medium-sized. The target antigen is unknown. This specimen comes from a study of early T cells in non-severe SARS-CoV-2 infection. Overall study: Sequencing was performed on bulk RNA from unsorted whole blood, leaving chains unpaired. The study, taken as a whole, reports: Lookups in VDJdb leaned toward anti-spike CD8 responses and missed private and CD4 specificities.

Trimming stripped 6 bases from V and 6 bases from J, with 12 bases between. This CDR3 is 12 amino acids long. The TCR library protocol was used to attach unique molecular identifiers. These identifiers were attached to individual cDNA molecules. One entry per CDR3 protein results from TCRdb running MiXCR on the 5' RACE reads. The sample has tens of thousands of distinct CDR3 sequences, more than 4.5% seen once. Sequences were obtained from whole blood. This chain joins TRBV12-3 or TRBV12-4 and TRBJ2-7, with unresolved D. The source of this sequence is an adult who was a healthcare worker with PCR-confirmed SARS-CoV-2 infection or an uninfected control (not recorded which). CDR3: CASRHLTGEQYF. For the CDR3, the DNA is TGTGCCAGCAGACACTTAACGGGCGAGCAGTACTTC.